This T cell receptor (beta chain) was obtained from a study of vaccination effects on CD4 cells after COVID-19. Points on this clone: Its antigen is unknown.

Pools of viral peptides were used by the ViraFEST assay to expand antigen-specific CD4+ T cells ahead of sequencing. Having been cultured for 10 days, the cells underwent CD4+ T cell isolation. Vaccine recipients lacked prior SARS-CoV-2 infection and had negative nucleocapsid antibodies. General study findings and limits: Few convalescent patients, and no early post-infection timepoints, were available to the study.

Here immunoSEQ multiplex PCR was the method, and the copy in TCRdb shows in-frame clones only, minus some. This sample has 50,000 or so clones, with 75% to 85% found just once. This clonotype originated in a human donor who received a COVID-19 vaccine. The sequencing used CD4+ T cells from PBMCs cultured with HCoV-OC43 spike peptides, collected before COVID-19 vaccination. Noted subset: HCoV-OC43 spike overlapping peptide pool stimulation.

In DNA, the CDR3 is TGTGCCAGCAGTTACAGGACGGCCGGGGAGCTGTTTTTT. Translation gives CASSYRTAGELFF. The chain links TRBV6-2 or TRBV6-3 to TRBJ2-2; D gene unclear. Germline CDR1 is MNHEY and CDR2 is SVGEGT. The ends were cut back, 2 bases at V and 6 bases at J, with 7 bases in the middle. This CDR3 has 13 residues.